This TCR beta chain comes out of a study of blood T cell repertoires in COVID-19. Looking at the study overall: COVID-19 samples, acute and convalescent, were from the United States, Italy and Spain.

This CDR3 has 13 residues. V was trimmed by 2 bases and J by 6 bases, leaving 10 bases between them. Germline values: CDR1 SGHTA, CDR2 FQGTGA. Original processing methods: By means of reference gene primer amplification, nucleated cell counts were estimated. Assay used: immunoSEQ multiplex PCR; TCRdb lists only in-frame clones, some missing. That table gives V, J and clone size, and the DNA gave D and trimming. The sample has 35,000 to 45,000 clones; 87% are singletons. This chain joins TRBV7-3 and TRBJ1-2; TRBD1 might be the D (6 bases). The sequenced material came from peripheral blood. The clonotype comes from a human donor in a cohort sampled during active COVID-19. Written as DNA, the CDR3 is TGTGCCAGCAGCTTACGGCCAGGGGATGGCTACACCTTC. Its translation: CASSLRPGDGYTF.